What follows are 3 T cell receptor beta chains derived from one specimen sequenced in a study of blood T cell repertoires in COVID-19. TCRdb keeps only in-frame clones here, not all; method: immunoSEQ multiplex PCR. This table holds some 290,000 clones, approximately 87% found once. The specimen was peripheral blood. These receptors originate from a man aged 55 to 70 who had recovered from COVID-19.

This rearrangement joins TRBV6-4 to TRBJ2-7; weak D call: TRBD1 (6 bases). Per the germline V gene, CDR1 is MRHNA and CDR2 is SNTAGT. The CDR3 is 14 amino acids. V lost 2 bases and J lost 7, with 15 bases in between. The CDR3 region is CASSDADSLREQYF. CDR3 in DNA: TGTGCCAGCAGTGACGCGGACAGCTTGAGGGAGCAGTACTTC.

The V gene is TRBV6-6, the J gene TRBJ1-5, with 9 bases fitting TRBD1. The CDR3 sequence is 15 residues long. The V and J ends lost 0 bases and 6 bases, in that order; junction bases with no gene match: 3. From germline, CDR1 is MNHNY and CDR2 SVGAGI (reference sequence). This CDR3 reads CASSYSRQGGQPQHF. CDR3 DNA sequence: TGTGCCAGCAGTTACTCTCGACAGGGGGGTCAGCCCCAGCATTTT.

The V gene is TRBV6-5, the J gene TRBJ2-5; 9 positions match TRBD2. V shed 2 bases, J shed 5 bases, and the junction held 9 bases outside the gene matches. CDR1 MNHEY and CDR2 SVGAGI come from the germline V gene. CDR3 size: 16 residues. Here the CDR3 reads CASSYGVGGGGETQYF. The DNA for the CDR3 is TGTGCCAGCAGTTACGGCGTTGGCGGGGGGGGCGAGACCCAGTACTTC.